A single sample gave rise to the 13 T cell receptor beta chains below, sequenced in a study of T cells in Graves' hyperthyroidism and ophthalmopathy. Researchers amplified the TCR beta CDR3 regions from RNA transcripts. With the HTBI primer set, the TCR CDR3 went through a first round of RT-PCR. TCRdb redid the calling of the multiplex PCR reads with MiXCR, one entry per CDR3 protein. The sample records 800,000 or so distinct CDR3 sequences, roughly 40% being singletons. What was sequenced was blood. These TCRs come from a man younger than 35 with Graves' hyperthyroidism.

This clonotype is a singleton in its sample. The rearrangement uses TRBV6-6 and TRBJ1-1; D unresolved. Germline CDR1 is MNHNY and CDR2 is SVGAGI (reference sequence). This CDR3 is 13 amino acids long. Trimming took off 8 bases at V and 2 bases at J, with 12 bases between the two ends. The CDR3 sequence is CASAIVPNTEAFF. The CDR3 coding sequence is TGTGCCAGCGCAATAGTCCCAAACACTGAAGCTTTCTTT.

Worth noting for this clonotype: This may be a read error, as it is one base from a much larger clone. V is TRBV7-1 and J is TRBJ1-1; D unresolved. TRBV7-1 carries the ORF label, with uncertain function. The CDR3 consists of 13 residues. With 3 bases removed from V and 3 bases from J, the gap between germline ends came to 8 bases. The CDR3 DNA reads TGTGCCAGCAGCTCCCAAGAGGACACTGAAGCTTTCTTT. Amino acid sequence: CASSSQEDTEAFF.

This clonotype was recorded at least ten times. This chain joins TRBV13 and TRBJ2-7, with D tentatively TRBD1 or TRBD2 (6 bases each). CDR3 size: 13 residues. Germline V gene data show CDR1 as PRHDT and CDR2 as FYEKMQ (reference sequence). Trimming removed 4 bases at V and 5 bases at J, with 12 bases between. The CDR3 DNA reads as TGTGCCAGCAGCTCGGGGGCGAGCGACGAGCAGTACTTC. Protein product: CASSSGASDEQYF.

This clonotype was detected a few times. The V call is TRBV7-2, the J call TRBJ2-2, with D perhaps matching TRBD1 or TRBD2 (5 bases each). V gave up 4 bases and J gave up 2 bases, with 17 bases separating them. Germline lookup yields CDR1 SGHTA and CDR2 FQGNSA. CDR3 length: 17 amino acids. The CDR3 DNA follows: TGTGCCAGCAGCTCAATGGGGGTCGGAAAAAACACCGGGGAGCTGTTTTTT. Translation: CASSSMGVGKNTGELFF.

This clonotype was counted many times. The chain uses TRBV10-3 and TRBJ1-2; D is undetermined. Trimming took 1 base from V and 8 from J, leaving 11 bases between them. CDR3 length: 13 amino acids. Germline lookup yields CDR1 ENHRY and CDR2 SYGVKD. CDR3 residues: CAISEWQTLGYTF. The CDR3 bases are TGTGCCATCAGTGAGTGGCAGACTCTCGGCTACACCTTC.

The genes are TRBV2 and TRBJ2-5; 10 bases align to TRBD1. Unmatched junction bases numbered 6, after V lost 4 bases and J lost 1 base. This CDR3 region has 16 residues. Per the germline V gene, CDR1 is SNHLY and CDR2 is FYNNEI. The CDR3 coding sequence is TGTGCCAGCAGTGTCACGGGACAGGGGATCCAAGAGACCCAGTACTTC. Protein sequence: CASSVTGQGIQETQYF.

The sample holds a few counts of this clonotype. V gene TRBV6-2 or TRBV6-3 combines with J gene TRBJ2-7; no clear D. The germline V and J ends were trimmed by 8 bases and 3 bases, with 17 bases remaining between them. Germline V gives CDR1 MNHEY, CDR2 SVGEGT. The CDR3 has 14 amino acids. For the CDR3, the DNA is TGTGCCAGCGGGCTAAAACCAGCCATCTACGAGCAGTACTTC. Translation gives CASGLKPAIYEQYF.

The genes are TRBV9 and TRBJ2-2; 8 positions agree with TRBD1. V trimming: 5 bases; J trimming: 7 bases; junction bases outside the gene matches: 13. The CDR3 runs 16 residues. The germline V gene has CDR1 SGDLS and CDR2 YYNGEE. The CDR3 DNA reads TGTGCCAGCAGACCTTATCGGGACAGGAAAAGCGGGGAGCTGTTTTTT. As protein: CASRPYRDRKSGELFF.

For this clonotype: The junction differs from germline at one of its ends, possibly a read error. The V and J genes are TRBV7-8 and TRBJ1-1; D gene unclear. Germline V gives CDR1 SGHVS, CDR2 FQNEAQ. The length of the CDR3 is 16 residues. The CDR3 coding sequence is TGCGCCAGCAGCCACTCGGGTGGAACCTTGAACACTGAAGCTTTCTTT. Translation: CASSHSGGTLNTEAFF.

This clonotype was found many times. CDR3 in amino acids: CASSIWEGQTYEQYF. The CDR3 DNA reads TGTGCCAGCAGCATTTGGGAGGGACAGACCTACGAGCAGTACTTC. The chain carries TRBV7-8 and TRBJ2-7; either TRBD1 or TRBD2 may supply D (7 bases each). The germline V and J ends were trimmed by 5 bases and 2 bases, with 16 bases remaining between them. The CDR3 totals 15 residues. Germline CDR1 is SGHVS and CDR2 is FQNEAQ.

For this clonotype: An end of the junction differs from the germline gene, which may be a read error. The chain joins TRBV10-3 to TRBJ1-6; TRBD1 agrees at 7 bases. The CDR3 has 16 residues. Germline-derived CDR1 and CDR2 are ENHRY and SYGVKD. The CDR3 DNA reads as TGTGCCAGCAGTTTAAACGGCGGAACAGGGGATTCACCCCTCCACTTT. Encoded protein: CASSLNGGTGDSPLHF.

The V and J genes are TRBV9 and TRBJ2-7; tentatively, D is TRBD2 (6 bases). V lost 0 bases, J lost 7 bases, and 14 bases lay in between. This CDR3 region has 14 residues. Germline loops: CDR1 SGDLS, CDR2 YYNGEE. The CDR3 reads CASSVGSGDREQYF. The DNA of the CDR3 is TGTGCCAGCAGCGTAGGGTCGGGGGATCGAGAGCAGTACTTC.

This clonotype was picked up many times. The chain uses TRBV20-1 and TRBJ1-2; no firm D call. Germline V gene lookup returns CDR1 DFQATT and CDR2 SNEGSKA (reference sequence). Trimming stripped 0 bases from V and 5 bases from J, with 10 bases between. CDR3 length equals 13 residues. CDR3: CSARDQGGYGYTF. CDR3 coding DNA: TGCAGTGCTAGAGATCAAGGCGGATATGGCTACACCTTC.